The rows below give T cell receptor beta chains drawn from one sample of a study of T cell changes during pregnancy in multiple sclerosis. Generated by immunoSEQ multiplex PCR, the TCRdb table keeps only in-frame clones and is missing some. Of more than 15,000 clones detected, about nine tenths appear once; the ten largest clones hold around 7.5%. The material was CD8+ T cells from peripheral blood mononuclear cells, obtained in the second trimester of pregnancy. Receptor source: a female donor in good health, enrolled as a control in a pregnancy study. The CDR3 runs from the conserved cysteine through the conserved F or W. D genes are given only for firm matches. Rows may omit the clone size; those that give it use once, few, many or a size class.

.	TRBV9	TRBJ1-1	14	.	CASSVGGGTRGAFF	TGTGCCAGCAGCGTAGGGGGGGGAACTAGGGGAGCTTTCTTT
TRBD1	TRBV2	TRBJ1-2	17	.	CASSDGTGASMNYGYTF	TGTGCCAGCAGTGACGGGACAGGGGCGTCCATGAACTATGGCTACACCTTC
.	TRBV19	TRBJ1-5	17	.	CASSIDRGRTLNQPQHF	TGTGCCAGTAGTATAGATCGGGGTAGGACCCTCAATCAGCCCCAGCATTTT
TRBD1	TRBV30	TRBJ2-7	14	.	CAWTTGTGEYEQYF	TGTGCCTGGACCACAGGGACAGGGGAATACGAGCAGTACTTC
.	TRBV5-1	TRBJ2-5	15	.	CASSLESSLQETQYF	TGCGCCAGCAGCTTGGAGTCTAGCCTTCAAGAGACCCAGTACTTC
.	TRBV10-2	TRBJ1-1	14	.	CASSESARVAEAFF	TGCGCCAGCAGTGAGTCGGCCAGGGTCGCTGAAGCTTTCTTT
.	TRBV7-9	TRBJ2-7	12	.	CASSPGQYEQYF	TGTGCCAGCAGCCCTGGCCAATATGAGCAGTACTTC
TRBD1	TRBV5-6	TRBJ2-7	14	.	CASSPQDRDLEQYF	TGTGCCAGCAGCCCACAGGACAGGGATTTGGAGCAGTACTTC
TRBD2	TRBV4-2	TRBJ2-7	17	medium-sized	CASSQEGPAGGSYEQYF	TGTGCCAGCAGCCAAGAGGGCCCAGCGGGAGGTAGTTACGAGCAGTACTTC
TRBD1	TRBV30	TRBJ1-1	14	.	CAWSPGTGVTEAFF	TGTGCCTGGAGTCCCGGGACAGGGGTCACTGAAGCTTTCTTT
.	TRBV13	TRBJ2-7	15	.	CASSAEGANLYEQYF	TGTGCCAGCAGCGCGGAGGGAGCTAACCTCTACGAGCAGTACTTC